This record looks at one T cell receptor (beta chain) sequence and its context. The entry originates in a study of blood T cell repertoires in COVID-19. Study background: COVID-19 samples from acute and convalescent phases originated in the United States, Italy and Spain. T cells, B-cell-depleted T cells, or PBMCs supplied cDNA or gDNA.

In the source study's methods: Reference gene primer amplification gave nucleated cell count estimates. Some clones are missing from TCRdb's copy, which holds only in-frame ones; the method was immunoSEQ multiplex PCR. That table is the source of V, J and clone size, and D and trimming were worked out from the DNA. The sample records over 55,000 clones, over 70% being singletons. CDR3 size: 14 residues. This TCR was recovered from a man aged 50-59 years with active COVID-19. The rearrangement joins TRBV21-1 to TRBJ2-7; the table's D call TRBD1 went unverified against the DNA. TRBV21-1 is a listed pseudogene. Sequencing was performed on peripheral blood. Written as DNA, the CDR3 is TGTGCCAGCAGCTCATGGACAGGCTCCTACGAGCAGTACTTC. This codes for CASSSWTGSYEQYF.